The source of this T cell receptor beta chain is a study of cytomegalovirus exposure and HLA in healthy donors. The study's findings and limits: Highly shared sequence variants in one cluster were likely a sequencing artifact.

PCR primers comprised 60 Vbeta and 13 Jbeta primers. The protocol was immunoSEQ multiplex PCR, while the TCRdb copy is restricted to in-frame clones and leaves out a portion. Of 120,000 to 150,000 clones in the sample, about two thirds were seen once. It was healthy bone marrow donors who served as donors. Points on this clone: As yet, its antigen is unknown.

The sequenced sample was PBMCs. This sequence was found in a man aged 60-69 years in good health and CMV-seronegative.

Here the CDR3 reads CASSYLGQGFVREQYF. The CDR3 DNA reads TGTGCCAGCAGTTACCTGGGACAGGGGTTCGTACGCGAGCAGTACTTC. This chain joins TRBV6-6 and TRBJ2-7, with TRBD1 matching 10 bases. The trim removed 2 bases at V and 6 bases at J, leaving 10 bases unmatched. This CDR3 comprises 16 residues. CDR1 and CDR2 from the germline V gene are MNHNY and SVGAGI (reference sequence).